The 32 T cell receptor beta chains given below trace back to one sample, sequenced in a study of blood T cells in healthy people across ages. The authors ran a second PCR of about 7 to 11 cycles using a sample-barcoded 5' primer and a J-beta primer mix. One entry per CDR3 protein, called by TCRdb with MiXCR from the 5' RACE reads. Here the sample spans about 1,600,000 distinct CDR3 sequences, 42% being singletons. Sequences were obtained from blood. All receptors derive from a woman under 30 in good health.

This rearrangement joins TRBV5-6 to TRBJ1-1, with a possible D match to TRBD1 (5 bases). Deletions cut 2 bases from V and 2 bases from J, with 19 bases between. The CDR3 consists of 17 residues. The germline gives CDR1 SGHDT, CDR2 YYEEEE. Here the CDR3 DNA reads TGTGCCAGCAGCTTTCGGCAATGGAGACAGCCCAACACTGAAGCTTTCTTT. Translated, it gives CASSFRQWRQPNTEAFF.

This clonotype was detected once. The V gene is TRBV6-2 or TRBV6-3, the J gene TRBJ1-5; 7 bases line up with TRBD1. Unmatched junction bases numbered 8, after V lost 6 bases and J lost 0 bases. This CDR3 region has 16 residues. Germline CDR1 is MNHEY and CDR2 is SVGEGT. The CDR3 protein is CASSPGTAYSNQPQHF. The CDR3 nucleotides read TGTGCCAGCAGCCCTGGGACAGCTTATAGCAATCAGCCCCAGCATTTT.

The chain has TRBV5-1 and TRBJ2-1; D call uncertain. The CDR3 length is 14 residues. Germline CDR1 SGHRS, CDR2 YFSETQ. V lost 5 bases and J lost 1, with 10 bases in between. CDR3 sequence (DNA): TGCGCCAGCAGTTCCCCATTTTCCTACAATGAGCAGTTCTTC. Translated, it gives CASSSPFSYNEQFF.

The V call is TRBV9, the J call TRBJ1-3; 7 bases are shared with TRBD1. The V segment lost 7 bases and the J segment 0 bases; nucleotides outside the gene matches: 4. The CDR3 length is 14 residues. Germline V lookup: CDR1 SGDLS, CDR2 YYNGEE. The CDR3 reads CASRGGSSGNTIYF. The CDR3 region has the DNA TGTGCCAGCCGAGGGGGCAGCTCTGGAAACACCATATATTTT.

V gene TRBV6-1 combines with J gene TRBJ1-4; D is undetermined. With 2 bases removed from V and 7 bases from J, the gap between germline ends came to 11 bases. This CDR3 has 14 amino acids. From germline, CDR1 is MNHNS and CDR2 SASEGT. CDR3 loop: CASSEQHAGEKLFF. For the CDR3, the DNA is TGTGCCAGCAGTGAACAACACGCGGGTGAAAAACTGTTTTTT.

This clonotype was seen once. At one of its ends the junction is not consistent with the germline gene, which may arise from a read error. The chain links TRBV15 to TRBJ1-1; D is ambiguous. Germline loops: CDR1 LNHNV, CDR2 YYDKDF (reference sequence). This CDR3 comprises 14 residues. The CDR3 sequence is CANSRDRGNTEAFF. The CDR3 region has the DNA TGTGCCAACAGCAGAGATCGGGGGAACACTGAAGCTTTCTTT. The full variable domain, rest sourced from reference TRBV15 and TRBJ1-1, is DAMVIQNPRYQVTQFGKPVTLSCSQTLNHNVMYWYQQKSSQAPKLLFHYYDKDFNNEADTPDNFQSRRPNTSFCFLDIRSPGLGDTAMYLCANSRDRGNTEAFFGQGTRLTVV.

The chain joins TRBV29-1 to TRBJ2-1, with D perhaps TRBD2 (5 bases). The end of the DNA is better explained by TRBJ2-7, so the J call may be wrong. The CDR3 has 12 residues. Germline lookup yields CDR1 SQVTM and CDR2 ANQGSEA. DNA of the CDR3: TGCAGCGCCGAACTCGGGAACAATGAGCAGTACTTC. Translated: CSAELGNNEQYF.

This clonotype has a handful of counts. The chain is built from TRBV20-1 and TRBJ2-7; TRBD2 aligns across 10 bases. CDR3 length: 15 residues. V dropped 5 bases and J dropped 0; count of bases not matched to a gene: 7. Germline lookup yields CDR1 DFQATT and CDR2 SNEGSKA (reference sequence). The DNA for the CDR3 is TGCAGTGCTCCATGGACTAGCGGTAGCTCCTACGAGCAGTACTTC. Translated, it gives CSAPWTSGSSYEQYF.

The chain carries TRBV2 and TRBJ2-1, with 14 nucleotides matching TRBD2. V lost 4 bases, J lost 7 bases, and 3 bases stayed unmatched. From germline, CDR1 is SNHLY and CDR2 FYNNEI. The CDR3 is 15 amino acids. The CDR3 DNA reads TGTGCCAGCAGTGCTAGACTAGCGGGAGGGAATGAGCAGTTCTTC. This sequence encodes CASSARLAGGNEQFF.

CDR3 protein: CASSTRQGPYNEQFF. The CDR3 DNA sequence: TGTGCCAGCAGCACACGACAGGGGCCCTACAATGAGCAGTTCTTC. This chain links TRBV11-2 with TRBJ2-1; 8 nucleotides agree with TRBD1. Germline V lookup: CDR1 SGHAT, CDR2 FQNNGV. J was trimmed by 2 bases and V by 5 bases; bases with no gene match: 5. The CDR3 has 15 residues.

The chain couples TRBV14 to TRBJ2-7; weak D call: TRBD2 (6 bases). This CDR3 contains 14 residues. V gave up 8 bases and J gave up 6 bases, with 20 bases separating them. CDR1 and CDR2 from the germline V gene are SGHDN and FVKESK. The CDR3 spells CASSGTFAALEQYF. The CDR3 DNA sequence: TGTGCCAGCTCGGGGACTTTCGCAGCACTCGAGCAGTACTTC.

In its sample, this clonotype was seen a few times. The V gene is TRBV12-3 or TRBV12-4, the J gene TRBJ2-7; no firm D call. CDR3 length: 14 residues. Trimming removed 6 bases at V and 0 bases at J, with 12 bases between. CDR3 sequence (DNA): TGTGCCAGCAGCGACACCTCGAGCTCCTACGAGCAGTACTTC. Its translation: CASSDTSSSYEQYF.

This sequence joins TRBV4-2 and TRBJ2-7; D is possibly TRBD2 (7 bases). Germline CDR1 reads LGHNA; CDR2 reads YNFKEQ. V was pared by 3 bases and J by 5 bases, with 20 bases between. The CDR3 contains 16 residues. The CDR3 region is CASSQGEGVGGDEQYF. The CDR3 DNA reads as TGTGCCAGCAGCCAGGGGGAGGGGGTTGGGGGAGACGAGCAGTACTTC.

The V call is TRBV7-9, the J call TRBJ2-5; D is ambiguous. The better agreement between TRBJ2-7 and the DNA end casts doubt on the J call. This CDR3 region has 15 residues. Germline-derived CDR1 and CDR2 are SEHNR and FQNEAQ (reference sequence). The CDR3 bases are TGTGCCAGCAGCTTAGTTCCCGGCGGCGGCTTCGAGCAGTACTTC. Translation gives CASSLVPGGGFEQYF.

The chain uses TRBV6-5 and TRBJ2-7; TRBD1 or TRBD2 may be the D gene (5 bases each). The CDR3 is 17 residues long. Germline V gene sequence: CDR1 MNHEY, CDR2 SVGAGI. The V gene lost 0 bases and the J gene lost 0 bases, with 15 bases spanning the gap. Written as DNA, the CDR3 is TGTGCCAGCAGTTACTCAGCCTGGGGGTGGGCCTCCTACGAGCAGTACTTC. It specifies CASSYSAWGWASYEQYF.

CDR3 DNA sequence: TGCAGTGCCAGCTCTACGGGAGGGATAGACCAAGAGACCCAGTACTTC. Protein product: CSASSTGGIDQETQYF. The chain uses TRBV20-1 and TRBJ2-5; 8 bases agree with TRBD2. V was clipped by 6 bases and J by 0 bases; unmatched bases: 12. In germline, CDR1 is DFQATT, CDR2 SNEGSKA (reference sequence). The CDR3 sequence is 16 residues long.

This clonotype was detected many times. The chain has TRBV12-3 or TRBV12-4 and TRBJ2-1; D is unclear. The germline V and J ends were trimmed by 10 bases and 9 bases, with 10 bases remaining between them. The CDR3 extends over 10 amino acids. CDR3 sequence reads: CATAAREQFF. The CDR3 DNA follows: TGTGCCACTGCGGCTCGTGAGCAGTTCTTC.

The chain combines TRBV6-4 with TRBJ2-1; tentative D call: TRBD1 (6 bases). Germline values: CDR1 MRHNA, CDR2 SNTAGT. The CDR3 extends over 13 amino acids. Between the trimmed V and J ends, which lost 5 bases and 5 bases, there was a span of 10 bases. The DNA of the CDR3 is TGTGCCAGCAGTACACAGGGAAACAATGAGCAGTTCTTC. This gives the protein CASSTQGNNEQFF.

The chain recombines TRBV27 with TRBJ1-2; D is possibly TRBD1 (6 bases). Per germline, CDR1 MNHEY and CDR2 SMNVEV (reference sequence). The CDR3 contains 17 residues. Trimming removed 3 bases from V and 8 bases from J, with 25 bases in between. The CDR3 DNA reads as TGTGCCAGCAGTTTGAGTCCAGGGGAGGGAAGCCTTTACGGCTACACCTTC. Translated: CASSLSPGEGSLYGYTF.

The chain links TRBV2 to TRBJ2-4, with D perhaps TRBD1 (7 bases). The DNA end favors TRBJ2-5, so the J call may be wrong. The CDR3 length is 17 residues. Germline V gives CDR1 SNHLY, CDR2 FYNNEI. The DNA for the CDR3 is TGTGCCAGCAGTGAAGCGCTGGGGTCAGGGGGGCGAGAGACCCAGTACTTC. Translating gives CASSEALGSGGRETQYF.

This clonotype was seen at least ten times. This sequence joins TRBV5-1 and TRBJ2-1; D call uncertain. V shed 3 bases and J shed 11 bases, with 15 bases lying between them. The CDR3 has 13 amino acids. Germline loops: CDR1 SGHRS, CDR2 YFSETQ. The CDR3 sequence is CASSSDGYAKQFF. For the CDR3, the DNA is TGCGCCAGCAGCTCGGACGGGTACGCGAAGCAGTTCTTC.

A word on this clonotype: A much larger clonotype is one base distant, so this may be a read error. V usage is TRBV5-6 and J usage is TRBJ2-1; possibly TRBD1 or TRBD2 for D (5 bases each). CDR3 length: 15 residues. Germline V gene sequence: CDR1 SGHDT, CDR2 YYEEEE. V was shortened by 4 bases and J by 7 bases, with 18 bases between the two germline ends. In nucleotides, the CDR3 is TGTGCCAGCAGCCTGGGACCAGCGGTGGATAATGAGCAGTTCTTC. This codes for CASSLGPAVDNEQFF.

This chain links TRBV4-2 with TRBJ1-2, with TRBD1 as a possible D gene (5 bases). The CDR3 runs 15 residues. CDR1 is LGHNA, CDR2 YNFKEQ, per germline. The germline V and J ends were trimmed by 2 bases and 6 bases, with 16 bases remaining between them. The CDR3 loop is CASSQNGDQGHGYTF. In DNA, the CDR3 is TGTGCCAGCAGCCAAAACGGGGATCAGGGCCATGGCTACACCTTC.

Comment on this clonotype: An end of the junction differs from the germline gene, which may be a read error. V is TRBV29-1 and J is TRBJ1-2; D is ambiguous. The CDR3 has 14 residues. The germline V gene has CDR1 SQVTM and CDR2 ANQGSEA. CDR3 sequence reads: CSVEREKFNDGYTF. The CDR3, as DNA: TGCAGCGTTGAACGGGAAAAATTTAACGATGGCTACACCTTC.

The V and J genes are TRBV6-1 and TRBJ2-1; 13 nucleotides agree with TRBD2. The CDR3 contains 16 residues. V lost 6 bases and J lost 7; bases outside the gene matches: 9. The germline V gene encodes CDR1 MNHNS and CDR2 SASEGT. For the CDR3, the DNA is TGTGCCAGCAGGGAGGGACTAGCGGGGACACGGAATGAGCAGTTCTTC. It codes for CASREGLAGTRNEQFF.

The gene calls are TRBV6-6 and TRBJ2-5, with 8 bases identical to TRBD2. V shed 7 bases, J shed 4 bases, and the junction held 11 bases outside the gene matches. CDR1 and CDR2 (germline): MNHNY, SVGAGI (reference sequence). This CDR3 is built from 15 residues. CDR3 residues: CASKFAGGRGETQYF. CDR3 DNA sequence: TGTGCCAGCAAGTTTGCGGGAGGCCGGGGAGAGACCCAGTACTTC.

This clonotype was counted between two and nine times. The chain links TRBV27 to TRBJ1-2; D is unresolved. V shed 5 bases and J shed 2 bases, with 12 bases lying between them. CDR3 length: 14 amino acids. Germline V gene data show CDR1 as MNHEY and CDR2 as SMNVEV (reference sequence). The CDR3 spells CASSLKGRNYGYTF. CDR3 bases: TGTGCCAGCAGTCTAAAAGGACGGAACTATGGCTACACCTTC.

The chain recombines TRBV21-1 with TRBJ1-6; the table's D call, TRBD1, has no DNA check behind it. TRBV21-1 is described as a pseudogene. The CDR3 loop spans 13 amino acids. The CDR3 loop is CASRGEGNSPLHF. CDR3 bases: TGTGCCAGCAGAGGAGAGGGTAATTCACCCCTCCACTTT.

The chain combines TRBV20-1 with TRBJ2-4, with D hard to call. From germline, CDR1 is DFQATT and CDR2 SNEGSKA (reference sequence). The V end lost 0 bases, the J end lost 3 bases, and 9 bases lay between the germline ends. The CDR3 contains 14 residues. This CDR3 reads CSAREWQIKNIQYF. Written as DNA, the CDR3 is TGCAGTGCTAGAGAGTGGCAGATCAAAAACATTCAGTACTTC.

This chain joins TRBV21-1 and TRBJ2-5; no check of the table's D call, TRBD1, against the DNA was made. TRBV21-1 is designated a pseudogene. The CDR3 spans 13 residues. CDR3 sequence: CASILGDEETQYF. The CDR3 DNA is TGTGCCAGCATACTGGGGGACGAGGAGACCCAGTACTTC.

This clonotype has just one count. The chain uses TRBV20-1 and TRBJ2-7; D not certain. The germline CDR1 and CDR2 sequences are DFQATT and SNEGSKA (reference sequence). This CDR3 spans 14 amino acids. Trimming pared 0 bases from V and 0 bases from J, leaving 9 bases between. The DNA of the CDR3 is TGCAGTGCTAGAGATAGCCGGAGCTCCTACGAGCAGTACTTC. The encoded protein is CSARDSRSSYEQYF.

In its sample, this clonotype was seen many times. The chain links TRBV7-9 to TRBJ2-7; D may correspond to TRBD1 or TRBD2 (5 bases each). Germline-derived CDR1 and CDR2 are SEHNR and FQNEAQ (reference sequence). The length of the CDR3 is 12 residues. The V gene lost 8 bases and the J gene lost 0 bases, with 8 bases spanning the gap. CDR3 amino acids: CASGGPSYEQYF. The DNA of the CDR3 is TGTGCCAGCGGGGGACCCTCCTACGAGCAGTACTTC. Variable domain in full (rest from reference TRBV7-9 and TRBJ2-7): DTGVSQNPRHKITKRGQNVTFRCDPISEHNRLYWYRQTLGQGPEFLTYFQNEAQLEKSRLLSDRFSAERPKGSFSTLEIQRTEQGDSAMYLCASGGPSYEQYFGPGTRLTVT.